This paragraph covers one TCR beta chain sequence. Germline is not matched at one junction end, which may reflect a read error. Germline values: CDR1 SGHTA, CDR2 FQGTGA. The CDR3 has 15 residues. These data originate in a study of OX40 agonist ivuxolimab in advanced cancers. Excluded were patients having autoimmune disease history or systemic immunosuppression. Sequenced by immunoSEQ multiplex PCR; TCRdb stores in-frame clones only, minus some. The sample has around 50,000 clones, about 88% seen once; the top ten hold roughly an eighth. The material was CD4+ or CD8+ T cells sorted from blood, obtained in a trial of the OX40 agonist ivuxolimab. The receptor was derived from an adult with an advanced solid tumor such as melanoma, head and neck, liver or kidney cancer. The rearrangement joins TRBV7-3 to TRBJ2-3; TRBD1 is a possible D gene (6 bases). The CDR3 spells CASSLTRGSVDTQYF. In DNA, the CDR3 is TGTGCCAGCAGCCTAACTAGGGGGAGCGTAGATACGCAGTATTTT.